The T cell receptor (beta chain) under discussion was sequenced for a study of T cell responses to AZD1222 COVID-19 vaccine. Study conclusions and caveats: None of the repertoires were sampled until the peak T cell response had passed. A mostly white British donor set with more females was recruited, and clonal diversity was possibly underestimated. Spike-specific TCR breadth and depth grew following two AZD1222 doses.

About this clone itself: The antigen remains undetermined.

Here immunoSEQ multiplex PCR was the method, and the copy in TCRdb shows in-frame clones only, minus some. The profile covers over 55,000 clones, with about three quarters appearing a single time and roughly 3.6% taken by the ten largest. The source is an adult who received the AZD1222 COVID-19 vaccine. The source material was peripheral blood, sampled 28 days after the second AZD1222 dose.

CDR3 nucleotides: TGTGCCAGCAGCCAGGACAGGGTCGGGACCCAGTACTTC. Residues: CASSQDRVGTQYF. The chain is built from TRBV7-3 and TRBJ2-5; TRBD1 matches 8 bases. Trimming removed 5 bases from V and 7 bases from J; junction bases left unmatched: 6. This CDR3 is 13 amino acids long. The germline V gene has CDR1 SGHTA and CDR2 FQGTGA.